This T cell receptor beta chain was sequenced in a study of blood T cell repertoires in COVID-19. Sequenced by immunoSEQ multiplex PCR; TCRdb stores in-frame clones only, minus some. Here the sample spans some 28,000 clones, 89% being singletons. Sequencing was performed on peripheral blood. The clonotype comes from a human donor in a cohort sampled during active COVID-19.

The DNA for the CDR3 is TGTGCCAGCAGCTTGACCGTTAGCTCCTACAATGAGCAGTTCTTC. Its translation: CASSLTVSSYNEQFF. The chain links TRBV5-5 to TRBJ2-1; D unclear. The CDR3 has 15 residues. Germline CDR1 and CDR2: SGHKS and YYEKEE (reference sequence). V was shortened by 1 base and J by 0 bases, with 8 bases between the two germline ends.